Following are 21 T cell receptor beta chains from one sample sequenced in a study of blood T cell repertoires in COVID-19. Sequencing was performed with immunoSEQ multiplex PCR; in TCRdb, only in-frame clones are kept and a portion is missing. This sample has around 83,000 clones, with about 84% found just once. The sequencing sample was made of peripheral blood. All receptors come from a woman in her seventies with acute or convalescent COVID-19.

The chain links TRBV6-4 to TRBJ2-2; 8 bases are shared with TRBD2. Germline loops: CDR1 MRHNA, CDR2 SNTAGT. The CDR3 is 16 amino acids. V was clipped by 4 bases and J by 4 bases; unmatched bases: 8. The CDR3 region is CASSVERAGATGELFF. As DNA, the CDR3 is TGTGCCAGCAGTGTGGAGAGAGCGGGGGCCACCGGGGAGCTGTTTTTT.

The rearrangement uses TRBV28 and TRBJ1-5; 12 nucleotides line up with TRBD1. CDR1 and CDR2 from the germline V gene are MDHEN and SYDVKM. The CDR3 has 16 residues. Losses at the gene ends were 3 bases for V and 6 bases for J; bases not matched to a gene: 6. This CDR3 is CASSLSGTGGFQPQHF. CDR3 DNA: TGTGCCAGCAGTTTGTCCGGGACAGGGGGCTTTCAGCCCCAGCATTTT.

This clone was counted only a few times. The rearrangement links TRBV5-8 to TRBJ2-5; weak D call: TRBD2 (5 bases). CDR3 size: 13 residues. Trimming stripped 4 bases from V and 2 bases from J, with 9 bases between. Germline V gene lookup returns CDR1 SGHTS and CDR2 YDEGEE. The CDR3: CASSPPGQETQYF. In DNA, the CDR3 is TGTGCCAGCAGCCCTCCGGGACAAGAGACCCAGTACTTC.

The rearrangement links TRBV20-1 to TRBJ2-1; possible D gene TRBD2, 5 bases. The CDR3 is made up of 11 amino acids. Per the germline V gene, CDR1 is DFQATT and CDR2 is SNEGSKA (reference sequence). Trimming left V 7 bases short and J 8 bases short, with 12 bases between. The CDR3, as DNA: TGCAGTGAAGCCGGCGGGTATGAGCAGTTCTTC. Translating gives CSEAGGYEQFF.

The rearrangement uses TRBV24-1 and TRBJ1-1; D is unclear. The length of the CDR3 is 15 residues. CDR1 and CDR2 (germline): KGHDR, SFDVKD. Trimming left V 1 base short and J 3 bases short, with 11 bases between. In DNA form, the CDR3 reads TGTGCCACCAGTGATTTAGCGACTACCGACACTGAAGCTTTCTTT. Translated, it gives CATSDLATTDTEAFF.

V and J are TRBV18 and TRBJ1-6, with D possibly matching TRBD1 (6 bases). The germline gives CDR1 KGHSH, CDR2 LQKENI. This CDR3 has 15 amino acids. V gave up 1 base and J gave up 8 bases, with 12 bases separating them. CDR3 DNA sequence: TGTGCCAGCTCACCACTGGACAGCGGAGATTCACCCCTCCACTTT. Protein product: CASSPLDSGDSPLHF. Supplemented by reference TRBV18 and TRBJ1-6, the full variable domain reads NAGVMQNPRHLVRRRGQEARLRCSPMKGHSHVYWYRQLPEEGLKFMVYLQKENIIDESGMPKERFSAEFPKEGPSILRIQQVVRGDSAAYFCASSPLDSGDSPLHFGNGTRLTVT.

This chain uses TRBV7-2 with TRBJ2-7; 11 bases agree with TRBD2. This CDR3 comprises 15 residues. V was pared by 6 bases and J by 1 base, with 5 bases of the junction left unmatched. Germline CDR1 SGHTA, CDR2 FQGNSA. The CDR3 region is CASSLTSGSSYEQYV. For the CDR3, the DNA is TGTGCCAGCAGTTTAACTAGCGGGAGTTCCTACGAGCAGTACGTC.

V is TRBV30 and J is TRBJ2-7, with 7 bases that match TRBD1. CDR3 length: 15 residues. CDR1 GTSNPN and CDR2 SVGIG come from the germline V gene (reference sequence). Trimming removed 4 bases from V and 2 bases from J; junction bases left unmatched: 11. The CDR3 here is CAWNSKGQAPYEQYV. In nucleotides, the CDR3 is TGTGCCTGGAATTCTAAAGGACAGGCTCCCTACGAGCAGTACGTC.

This chain connects TRBV3-1 (or the pseudogene TRBV3-2) to TRBJ2-1, with a weak D call TRBD2 (6 bases). Between the trimmed V and J ends, which lost 4 bases and 7 bases, there was a span of 17 bases. Germline V gene sequence: CDR1 LGHDT, CDR2 YNNKEL (reference sequence). This CDR3 region has 15 residues. The CDR3 spells CASSRRDSLRNEQFF. For the CDR3, the DNA is TGTGCCAGCAGCCGCCGGGACTCTCTAAGGAATGAGCAGTTCTTC.

The V call is TRBV11-3, the J call TRBJ2-1, with 8 nucleotides matching TRBD2. V shed 0 bases and J 9 bases; nucleotides not matched to a gene: 7. The CDR3 has 15 amino acids. Germline CDR1 and CDR2: SGHNT and YENEEA. CDR3 coding DNA: TGTGCCAGCAGCTTAGATCGGGAGGGCCTGGCTGAGCAGTTCTTC. Amino acids: CASSLDREGLAEQFF.

With regard to this clone: This CDR3 is also generated by other DNA sequences in the sample. The chain carries TRBV29-1 and TRBJ2-3; weak D call: TRBD1 (5 bases). Per germline, CDR1 SQVTM and CDR2 ANQGSEA. Trimming stripped 4 bases from V and 1 base from J, with 6 bases between. The CDR3 length is 12 residues. CDR3 sequence: CSVVQGTDTQYF. The DNA of the CDR3 is TGCAGCGTTGTACAGGGCACAGATACGCAGTATTTT.

The chain couples TRBV6-2 or TRBV6-3 to TRBJ2-3, with 14 bases lining up with TRBD2. From germline, CDR1 is MNHEY and CDR2 SVGEGT. The CDR3 covers 17 residues. Trimming at V came to 6 bases and at J to 3 bases, leaving 8 bases not matched to a gene. CDR3 nucleotide sequence: TGTGCCAGCAGCGCAAGACTAGCGGGAGGGGGAACAGATACGCAGTATTTT. Protein sequence: CASSARLAGGGTDTQYF.

The chain joins TRBV19 to TRBJ1-1; TRBD1 aligns across 7 bases. V lost 3 bases and J lost 10; bases outside the gene matches: 11. The CDR3 length is 14 residues. CDR1 is LNHDA, CDR2 SQIVND, per germline (reference sequence). The CDR3 sequence is CASSINGIGDRAFF. The CDR3 nucleotides read TGTGCCAGTAGTATTAATGGGATAGGGGACAGAGCTTTCTTT.

The chain joins TRBV5-4 to TRBJ2-5, with TRBD2 matching 12 bases. The trim removed 4 bases at V and 2 bases at J, leaving 9 bases unmatched. The CDR3 has 17 amino acids. The V gene's germline CDR1 is SGHNT and CDR2 YYREEE (reference sequence). CDR3 DNA: TGTGCCAGCAGCCCCACGGCTAGCGGGGGGGCACAAGAGACCCAGTACTTC. Its translation is CASSPTASGGAQETQYF. Together with reference TRBV5-4 and TRBJ2-5, the CDR3 gives the full variable domain: ETGVTQSPTHLIKTRGQQVTLRCSSQSGHNTVSWYQQALGQGPQFIFQYYREEENGRGNFPPRFSGLQFPNYSSELNVNALELDDSALYLCASSPTASGGAQETQYFGPGTRLLVL.

This chain connects TRBV3-1 (or the pseudogene TRBV3-2) to TRBJ2-7, with 13 positions matching TRBD2. J gave up 6 bases and V 4 bases, and 6 bases lay outside the gene matches. Germline loops: CDR1 LGHDT, CDR2 YNNKEL (reference sequence). The CDR3 spans 15 residues. The CDR3 loop reads CASSRTSGRMSEQYV. Here the CDR3 DNA reads TGTGCCAGCAGCCGGACTAGCGGGAGAATGAGCGAGCAGTACGTC.

The chain carries TRBV4-2 and TRBJ2-3; 16 nucleotides line up with TRBD2. J gave up 1 base and V 2 bases, and 6 bases lay outside the gene matches. Germline V gene sequence: CDR1 LGHNA, CDR2 YNFKEQ. The CDR3 has 19 amino acids. CDR3 region: CASSQPGLAGGQGTDTQYF. CDR3 coding DNA: TGTGCCAGCAGCCAACCGGGACTAGCGGGGGGGCAGGGCACAGATACGCAGTATTTT.

The chain carries TRBV19 and TRBJ1-2; possibly TRBD1 for D (6 bases). The CDR3 runs to 14 residues. Between the trimmed V and J ends, which lost 0 bases and 5 bases, there was a span of 10 bases. Germline CDR1 LNHDA, CDR2 SQIVND (reference sequence). CDR3: CASSIEDSRYGYTF. The CDR3 DNA reads TGTGCCAGTAGTATAGAGGACAGCAGATATGGCTACACCTTC.

This chain joins TRBV20-1 and TRBJ2-3, with D maybe TRBD1 (5 bases). Germline V gives CDR1 DFQATT, CDR2 SNEGSKA (reference sequence). The CDR3 extends over 11 amino acids. V was pared by 7 bases and J by 5 bases, with 10 bases between. CDR3 nucleotide sequence: TGCAGTGGCAGGGCCAAAGATACGCAGTATTTT. It translates to CSGRAKDTQYF.

The rearrangement uses TRBV5-1 and TRBJ2-4, with 9 bases matching TRBD1. The CDR3 is 16 residues long. Germline assignment: CDR1 SGHRS and CDR2 YFSETQ. After removal of 0 bases from V and 5 bases from J, the junction contained 6 bases not matched to a gene. The CDR3 loop reads CASSLGPTGGENIQYF. The CDR3 DNA reads TGCGCCAGCAGCTTGGGTCCCACAGGGGGCGAAAACATTCAGTACTTC.

CDR3 protein: CASSRTGYDSPLHF. Here the CDR3 DNA reads TGTGCCAGCAGCAGGACTGGTTATGATTCACCCCTCCACTTT. The rearrangement joins TRBV7-9 to TRBJ1-6, with no clear D. V was pared by 5 bases and J by 8 bases, with 13 bases between. This CDR3 is built from 14 residues. From germline, CDR1 is SEHNR and CDR2 FQNEAQ (reference sequence).

The rearrangement links TRBV5-4 to TRBJ1-2; D remains unclear. There are 14 residues in the CDR3. Trimming stripped 1 base from V and 0 bases from J, with 7 bases between. Germline CDR1 is SGHNT and CDR2 is YYREEE (reference sequence). The CDR3 DNA reads TGTGCCAGCAGCTTGATTCAGTCTAACTATGGCTACACCTTC. Translation gives CASSLIQSNYGYTF.